In this sample, the clone carrying this TCR beta chain turned up a few times. Its specificity is unknown. These data belong to a study of T-cell reconstitution after alpha-beta-depleted transplantation in children. General study results and limits: Newly made T cells mostly supplied T-cell counts and diversity one year after transplant. From surviving recipient T cells and thymic progenitors came the high day-60 TCRbeta diversity observed in some patients. In patients about two months after transplant, alpha-beta T cells reportedly arose from several hundred expanded graft clones.

For TCRbeta, the library was prepared with unique molecular identifiers. One entry per CDR3 protein results from TCRdb running MiXCR on the PCR reads. The sample has about 460,000 distinct CDR3 sequences, about 11% seen once. Germline V gives CDR1 SGHTA, CDR2 FQGNSA. Trimming removed 8 bases from V and 2 bases from J; junction bases left unmatched: 7. The CDR3 spans 14 residues. The chain uses TRBV7-2 and TRBJ2-3, with TRBD1 matching over 7 bases. The receptor's source is a child younger than 10 with inherited bone marrow failure, due to receive a stem cell transplant. The source material was PBMCs, sampled before TCRalphabeta/CD19-depleted stem cell transplant. CDR3 in amino acids: CASGRTGYTDTQYF. The DNA for the CDR3 is TGTGCCAGCGGCAGGACAGGCTACACAGATACGCAGTATTTT. Full variable domain (missing parts from reference TRBV7-2 and TRBJ2-3): GAGVSQSPSNKVTEKGKDVELRCDPISGHTALYWYRQSLGQGLEFLIYFQGNSAPDKSGLPSDRFSAERTGGSVSTLTIQRTQQEDSAVYLCASGRTGYTDTQYFGPGTRLTVL.